This TCR beta chain emerged from a study of spatial heterogeneity in lung cancer. Regarding the study as a whole: Tumor mutation counts were tracked by expanded intratumoral alpha and beta TCR counts.

From the 5' RACE reads, TCRdb called clonotypes with MiXCR, one entry per CDR3 protein. This sample has 1,000 or so distinct CDR3 sequences, with roughly a fifth found just once. Trimming left V 4 bases short and J 0 bases short, with 10 bases between. This CDR3 is built from 14 residues. Germline CDR1 and CDR2: LGHDT and YNNKEL (reference sequence). This sample's time point: sample taken at primary tumor resection. This clonotype is termed large. Antigen specificity is unknown. This material consisted of lung tumor tissue, taken at surgery. The V call is TRBV3-1, the J call TRBJ2-7, with D unresolved. The receptor was derived from a male donor with early-stage non-small cell lung cancer. CDR3 bases: TGTGCCAGCAGCCCACAGACAACCTCCTACGAGCAGTACTTC. Its protein is CASSPQTTSYEQYF.